A selection of T cell receptor beta chains follows, all from one sample in a study of blood T cell repertoires in COVID-19. Sequenced by immunoSEQ multiplex PCR; TCRdb stores in-frame clones only, minus some. The sample has 150,000 or so clones; about 85% are singletons. The sequenced material came from peripheral blood. The source is a man in his sixties who had recovered from COVID-19. Each CDR3 is given with its conserved first and last residue. The D gene is left open where the match is weak. For some rows the clone size is stated as once, few or many, or as a class when expanded; others skip it.

D: NA
J: TRBJ1-4
V: TRBV4-1
size: NA
CDR3: CASSQDRGVDEKLFF
DNA: TGCGCCAGCAGCCAAGATCGTGGAGTTGATGAAAAACTGTTTTTT

D: NA
J: TRBJ1-5
V: TRBV3-1/TRBV3-2
size: many
CDR3: CASSQGFAGTGQPQHF
DNA: TGTGCCAGCAGCCAAGGCTTCGCGGGTACGGGTCAGCCCCAGCATTTT

D: NA
J: TRBJ1-2
V: TRBV29-1
size: NA
CDR3: CSVGKDRHGYTF
DNA: TGCAGCGTTGGTAAGGACAGACATGGCTACACCTTC

D: NA
J: TRBJ2-2
V: TRBV30
size: NA
CDR3: CAWSGGPNTGELFF
DNA: TGTGCCTGGAGCGGAGGGCCGAACACCGGGGAGCTGTTTTTT

D: NA
J: TRBJ2-1
V: TRBV5-5
size: NA
CDR3: CASSLGPGNDEQFF
DNA: TGTGCCAGCAGCTTGGGTCCAGGGAATGATGAGCAGTTCTTC

D: TRBD1
J: TRBJ2-2
V: TRBV4-3
size: once
CDR3: CASSRDSLITGELFF
DNA: TGCGCCAGCAGCCGGGACAGCTTAATCACCGGGGAGCTGTTTTTT

D: NA
J: TRBJ2-5
V: TRBV19
size: NA
CDR3: CASRLQGSQETQYF
DNA: TGTGCCAGTAGATTACAGGGCAGCCAAGAGACCCAGTACTTC

D: NA
J: TRBJ2-7
V: TRBV5-5
size: NA
CDR3: CASSFWQGSSYEQYF
DNA: TGTGCCAGCAGCTTTTGGCAGGGGAGCTCCTACGAGCAGTACTTC

D: NA
J: TRBJ2-7
V: TRBV29-1
size: NA
CDR3: CSVEAHPYSYEQYF
DNA: TGCAGCGTTGAAGCCCATCCCTACTCCTACGAGCAGTACTTC

D: NA
J: TRBJ2-2
V: TRBV27
size: few
CDR3: CASRANTGELFF
DNA: TGTGCCAGCAGAGCTAACACCGGGGAGCTGTTTTTT

D: TRBD1
J: TRBJ2-7
V: TRBV4-3
size: NA
CDR3: CASSQDFRGRLNEQYF
DNA: TGCGCCAGCAGCCAAGATTTCAGGGGGCGACTCAACGAGCAGTACTTC

D: TRBD1
J: TRBJ2-1
V: TRBV5-5
size: NA
CDR3: CASSYRQGAINEQFF
DNA: TGTGCCAGCAGCTACCGACAGGGGGCTATAAATGAGCAGTTCTTC

D: NA
J: TRBJ1-2
V: TRBV2
size: NA
CDR3: CASISGQNYGYTF
DNA: TGTGCCAGCATTTCTGGACAGAACTATGGCTACACCTTC

D: NA
J: TRBJ1-1
V: TRBV27
size: NA
CDR3: CASSQTGQNTEAFF
DNA: TGTGCCAGCAGTCAGACAGGCCAGAACACTGAAGCTTTCTTT

D: TRBD2
J: TRBJ2-1
V: TRBV9
size: once
CDR3: CASSVQRGVSYNEQFF
DNA: TGTGCCAGCAGCGTTCAGCGGGGGGTTTCCTACAATGAGCAGTTCTTC

D: NA
J: TRBJ2-7
V: TRBV10-3
size: NA
CDR3: CAISDPLGGNVEQYF
DNA: TGTGCCATCAGTGATCCTCTAGGCGGGAATGTTGAGCAGTACTTC

D: NA
J: TRBJ1-2
V: TRBV21-1
size: NA
CDR3: CASSDMSGYGYTF
DNA: TGTGCCAGCAGCGACATGTCCGGCTATGGCTACACCTTC

D: NA
J: TRBJ1-2
V: TRBV6-5
size: few
CDR3: CASGEVRGTYGYTF
DNA: TGTGCCAGCGGGGAGGTGAGGGGAACCTATGGCTACACCTTC

D: TRBD1
J: TRBJ1-6
V: TRBV6-2/TRBV6-3
size: NA
CDR3: CASSYSSGQGNSYNSPLHF
DNA: TGTGCCAGCAGTTACTCCTCGGGACAGGGGAACTCCTATAATTCACCCCTCCACTTT

D: NA
J: TRBJ1-3
V: TRBV5-4
size: NA
CDR3: CASSLGVDQRRNTIYF
DNA: TGTGCCAGCAGCTTGGGGGTCGATCAGAGGAGAAACACCATATATTTT

D: TRBD2
J: TRBJ2-5
V: TRBV6-5
size: NA
CDR3: CASSWSGKTQYF
DNA: TGTGCCAGCAGTTGGAGCGGGAAGACCCAGTACTTC

D: TRBD1
J: TRBJ1-6
V: TRBV18
size: once
CDR3: CASSPYAQGSMDSPLHF
DNA: TGTGCCAGCTCACCTTACGCACAGGGGTCGATGGATTCACCCCTCCACTTT

D: NA
J: TRBJ2-7
V: TRBV2
size: NA
CDR3: CASSVGAVPYEQYF
DNA: TGTGCCAGCAGTGTAGGGGCCGTCCCCTACGAGCAGTACTTC

D: TRBD1
J: TRBJ1-2
V: TRBV18
size: NA
CDR3: CASSSIRGQGSYGYTF
DNA: TGTGCCAGCTCTTCAATTAGGGGACAGGGGTCCTATGGCTACACCTTC

D: TRBD2
J: TRBJ2-5
V: TRBV10-3
size: NA
CDR3: CAISRTSGEEETQYF
DNA: TGTGCCATCTCAAGGACTAGCGGGGAAGAAGAGACCCAGTACTTC

D: TRBD1
J: TRBJ2-5
V: TRBV5-1
size: NA
CDR3: CASSPDRGHRETQYF
DNA: TGCGCCAGCAGCCCGGACAGGGGCCACCGGGAGACCCAGTACTTC

D: NA
J: TRBJ1-2
V: TRBV18
size: NA
CDR3: CASSPEESYGYTF
DNA: TGTGCCAGCTCACCAGAGGAAAGCTATGGCTACACCTTC

D: NA
J: TRBJ1-1
V: TRBV18
size: NA
CDR3: CASSPERDTEAFF
DNA: TGTGCCAGCTCACCCGAGCGGGACACTGAAGCTTTCTTT

D: NA
J: TRBJ1-2
V: TRBV3-1/TRBV3-2
size: NA
CDR3: CASSQDGGRGYTF
DNA: TGTGCCAGCAGCCAAGATGGGGGGAGAGGCTACACCTTC

D: TRBD1
J: TRBJ1-2
V: TRBV27
size: NA
CDR3: CASSLDRGYGYTF
DNA: TGTGCCAGCAGTTTAGACAGGGGTTATGGCTACACCTTC

D: NA
J: TRBJ1-3
V: TRBV11-2
size: NA
CDR3: CASSSGEGNTIYF
DNA: TGTGCCAGCAGCTCAGGGGAGGGAAACACCATATATTTT

D: NA
J: TRBJ2-7
V: TRBV7-7
size: NA
CDR3: CASSLGGSGGDEQYF
DNA: TGTGCTAGCAGCCTCGGAGGGTCCGGGGGAGACGAGCAGTACTTC

D: TRBD2
J: TRBJ2-7
V: TRBV10-3
size: NA
CDR3: CAISEGGRVYEQYF
DNA: TGTGCCATCAGTGAGGGGGGGAGGGTTTACGAGCAGTACTTC

D: NA
J: TRBJ1-1
V: TRBV5-4
size: once
CDR3: CASSTGRTTEAFF
DNA: TGTGCCAGTTCCACAGGAAGAACCACTGAAGCTTTCTTT

D: TRBD1
J: TRBJ2-5
V: TRBV2
size: few
CDR3: CASRLTGGAETQYF
DNA: TGTGCCAGCAGGTTAACAGGGGGCGCAGAGACCCAGTACTTC

D: TRBD1
J: TRBJ1-3
V: TRBV14
size: once
CDR3: CASSQRTGGNTIYF
DNA: TGTGCCAGCAGCCAACGGACAGGAGGAAACACCATATATTTT

D: TRBD1
J: TRBJ2-7
V: TRBV5-1
size: NA
CDR3: CASSSGQDPTYEQYF
DNA: TGCGCCAGCAGCTCCGGACAGGATCCTACCTACGAGCAGTACTTC

D: TRBD1
J: TRBJ2-5
V: TRBV7-2
size: NA
CDR3: CASSLDRGLEETQYF
DNA: TGTGCCAGCAGCTTAGACAGGGGCCTTGAAGAGACCCAGTACTTC

D: TRBD2
J: TRBJ2-2
V: TRBV7-3
size: NA
CDR3: CASSGSGVNTGELFF
DNA: TGTGCCAGCAGCGGGAGCGGGGTTAACACCGGGGAGCTGTTTTTT

D: TRBD2
J: TRBJ2-1
V: TRBV5-5
size: NA
CDR3: CASSFTPGLAGGFEQFF
DNA: TGTGCCAGCAGCTTTACCCCGGGACTAGCGGGGGGGTTTGAGCAGTTCTTC

D: TRBD1
J: TRBJ2-1
V: TRBV29-1
size: NA
CDR3: CSVEALTGGVYNEQFF
DNA: TGCAGCGTTGAAGCCCTCACAGGGGGCGTTTACAATGAGCAGTTCTTC

D: NA
J: TRBJ2-7
V: TRBV18
size: NA
CDR3: CASSPGGDEQYF
DNA: TGTGCCAGCTCACCCGGGGGAGACGAGCAGTACTTC

D: TRBD2
J: TRBJ2-3
V: TRBV15
size: NA
CDR3: CATSRERGSTDTQYF
DNA: TGTGCCACCAGCAGAGAGCGGGGGAGCACAGATACGCAGTATTTT